Each of the 8 T cell receptor beta chains below was sequenced from the same sample in a study of T-cell memory formation after mild COVID-19. MiXCR, applied by TCRdb to the 5' RACE reads, yields one record per CDR3 protein. The sample records fewer than 50,000 distinct CDR3 sequences, about 7.3% being singletons. Sequences were obtained from PBMCs or a T cell subset sorted from them (not recorded which). The receptors shown here come from a man younger than 30 who had mild COVID-19 (a few samples of this study predate the infection). Cell type and time point are not known.

The chain combines TRBV7-6 with TRBJ2-5, with D possibly being TRBD2 (6 bases). V lost 4 bases, J lost 1 base, and 19 bases lay in between. CDR3 size: 17 residues. Germline V gene lookup returns CDR1 SGHVS and CDR2 FNYEAQ. This CDR3 is CASSSRYRGSAQETQYF. CDR3 coding DNA: TGTGCCAGCAGCTCCCGATATCGGGGGTCGGCCCAAGAGACCCAGTACTTC. Using reference TRBV7-6 and TRBJ2-5 for the parts outside the CDR3, the full variable domain is GAGVSQSPRYKVTKRGQDVALRCDPISGHVSLYWYRQALGQGPEFLTYFNYEAQQDKSGLPNDRFSAERPEGSISTLTIQRTEQRDSAMYRCASSSRYRGSAQETQYFGPGTRLLVL.

This clonotype was recorded at least ten times. Written as DNA, the CDR3 is TGTGCCAGCAGCTGGGACAGGGGGTCTGGCGGGGAGCTGTTTTTT. Translation: CASSWDRGSGGELFF. The chain links TRBV11-2 to TRBJ2-2; 11 bases map to TRBD1. This CDR3 has 15 residues. V lost 4 bases and J lost 7; bases outside the gene matches: 5. The germline gives CDR1 SGHAT, CDR2 FQNNGV. The variable domain in full, with the rest retrieved from reference TRBV11-2 and TRBJ2-2, is EAGVAQSPRYKIIEKRQSVAFWCNPISGHATLYWYQQILGQGPKLLIQFQNNGVVDDSQLPKDRFSAERLKGVDSTLKIQPAKLEDSAVYLCASSWDRGSGGELFFGEGSRLTVL.

This clonotype was detected many times. The rearrangement links TRBV7-2 to TRBJ1-1; tentatively, D is TRBD1 (6 bases). Between the trimmed V and J ends, which lost 4 bases and 6 bases, there was a span of 9 bases. CDR3 length: 12 residues. CDR1 is SGHTA, CDR2 FQGNSA, per germline. Here the CDR3 DNA reads TGTGCCAGCAGCTGGGACACGTCTGAAGCTTTCTTT. Its protein is CASSWDTSEAFF.

Many counts were recorded for this clonotype. The genes are TRBV7-6 and TRBJ2-1, with 8 bases that match TRBD1. The CDR3 loop spans 17 amino acids. Germline CDR1 and CDR2: SGHVS and FNYEAQ. The V segment lost 4 bases and the J segment 8 bases; nucleotides outside the gene matches: 16. Here the CDR3 DNA reads TGTGCCAGCAGCTCCCCTTATGTAGGACAGGGTAGTGATGAGCAGTTCTTC. This translates into CASSSPYVGQGSDEQFF. Based on the CDR3 plus reference TRBV7-6 and TRBJ2-1, the full variable domain is GAGVSQSPRYKVTKRGQDVALRCDPISGHVSLYWYRQALGQGPEFLTYFNYEAQQDKSGLPNDRFSAERPEGSISTLTIQRTEQRDSAMYRCASSSPYVGQGSDEQFFGPGTRLTVL.

V is TRBV19 and J is TRBJ1-4, with 8 bases lining up with TRBD1. Germline CDR1 is LNHDA and CDR2 is SQIVND (reference sequence). There are 16 residues in the CDR3. J lost 2 bases, V lost 5 bases, and 7 bases had no gene match. DNA for the CDR3: TGTGCCAGTAGTGGGACAGGAGCCGCGACTAATGAAAAACTGTTTTTT. Translation gives CASSGTGAATNEKLFF.

This clonotype was counted only a few times. The J gene is TRBJ2-5, the V gene TRBV5-6; possible D gene TRBD1, 6 bases. The V end lost 0 bases, the J end lost 3 bases, and 6 bases lay between the germline ends. This CDR3 is built from 13 residues. Germline CDR1 is SGHDT and CDR2 is YYEEEE. The CDR3 here is CASSLDREETQYF. CDR3 coding DNA: TGTGCCAGCAGCTTGGACAGGGAAGAGACCCAGTACTTC.

This chain connects TRBV6-5 to TRBJ1-5; 7 bases are a match to TRBD1. The V and J ends lost 0 bases and 14 bases, in that order; junction bases with no gene match: 7. Germline CDR1 MNHEY, CDR2 SVGAGI. This CDR3 is 13 amino acids long. CDR3 coding DNA: TGTGCCAGCAGTTACTCCGGGACAGTAGTAAAGCATTTT. Translated: CASSYSGTVVKHF.

The chain has TRBV4-2 and TRBJ2-3; D call uncertain. CDR3 size: 14 residues. Trimming left V 0 bases short and J 2 bases short, with 6 bases between. Germline CDR1 LGHNA, CDR2 YNFKEQ. In DNA form, the CDR3 reads TGTGCCAGCAGCCAAGATCGAACCACAGATACGCAGTATTTT. Protein sequence: CASSQDRTTDTQYF.